Detailed here is one T cell receptor beta chain. The antigen is unknown. The data were obtained in a study of regulatory T cells in long-lasting Graves disease. Study outcomes and limitations: Persistent disease samples used TRBV28, TRBJ1-2 and TRBJ2-5 preferentially. The study found lower TCR diversity in persistent Graves' patients than in newly diagnosed ones.

Time point specified: newly diagnosed GD, antithyroid drugs for less than 3 months. The TCR library used RNA extracted from PBMCs. The peripheral blood volume drawn was about 10 milliliters, and it was collected into EDTA tubes. The germline CDR1 and CDR2 sequences are LNHNV and YYDKDF (reference sequence). The CDR3 length is 15 residues. Germline trimming cut 0 bases from V and 8 bases from J; bases unmatched to any gene: 7. iRepertoire HTBI primers and Arm-PCR of CDR3 regions built TCR beta libraries. Via MiXCR, TCRdb re-called the multiplex PCR reads, giving one row per CDR3 protein. This sample has 580,000 or so distinct CDR3 sequences, with about 15% found just once. These same records also appear under a second study, on T cells in Graves' hyperthyroidism and ophthalmopathy. This second study notes: TCR CDR3 underwent first-round RT-PCR with the HTBI primer set.

The source of this sequence is a man aged 18-30 years with Graves disease. This material consisted of peripheral blood mononuclear cells (PBMCs), taken at new diagnosis, from a patient treated with antithyroid drugs. This chain connects TRBV15 to TRBJ2-1; 7 bases map to TRBD1. This chain's CDR3 is CATSREGTAYHEQFF. CDR3 nucleotide sequence: TGTGCCACCAGCAGAGAAGGGACAGCATATCATGAGCAGTTCTTC.